This T cell receptor beta chain was profiled in a study of cytotoxic CD8 clonotypes in ibrutinib-treated CLL. Across the whole study: Enrolment comprised under twelve relapsed/refractory and about 16 treatment-naive patients; under 18 were IGHV unmutated.

Findings and caveats of the study: Among the clonotypes, public ones were uncommon and contracted or held stable on treatment.

The intended depth for sequencing was 1 in 200,000 to 1 in 1 million T cells. The data were produced by immunoSEQ multiplex PCR, yet TCRdb's version contains in-frame clones alone and is incomplete. The sample consists of around 250,000 clones, less than 75% of them appearing once. Germline V gene sequence: CDR1 MNHEY, CDR2 SVGAGI. Deletions cut 6 bases from V and 0 bases from J, with 9 bases between. The CDR3 spans 14 residues. As to this clone: Its antigen is undetermined.

V and J are TRBV6-5 and TRBJ2-4; D gene uncertain. Sequencing used PBMCs, obtained after 24 months of ibrutinib treatment. This TCR was sampled from a human donor with chronic lymphocytic leukemia. The CDR3 sequence is CASSAGLAKNIQYF. The CDR3 DNA reads TGTGCCAGCAGCGCTGGATTAGCCAAAAACATTCAGTACTTC.